The 3 T cell receptor beta chains in this list originate from one sample, sequenced in a study of OX40 agonist ivuxolimab in advanced cancers. Assay used: immunoSEQ multiplex PCR; TCRdb lists only in-frame clones, some missing. The profile covers about 99,000 clones, with approximately 95% appearing a single time and 2% to 2.5% taken by the ten largest. The sample was CD4+ or CD8+ T cells sorted from blood, taken in a trial of the OX40 agonist ivuxolimab. All receptors come from an adult with an advanced solid tumor such as melanoma, head and neck, liver or kidney cancer.

The gene calls are TRBV27 and TRBJ2-7, with 10 bases lining up with TRBD1. The V gene end was trimmed by 10 bases and the J gene end by 5 bases; junction bases not matched to a gene: 8. The CDR3 covers 13 residues. Per germline, CDR1 MNHEY and CDR2 SMNVEV (reference sequence). The CDR3, as DNA: TGTGCCACCTTAACCGGGACAGGGGACGAGCAGTACTTC. Translation: CATLTGTGDEQYF.

A single count supports this clone. This CDR3 is missing its conserved last phenylalanine or tryptophan, likely due to a read error. The DNA is omitted, as the CDR3 cannot be located on it reliably, and the CDR3 follows TCRdb's listing. V is TRBV12-2 and J is TRBJ2-7. TRBV12-2 is marked as a pseudogene. Inclusive of both ends, the CDR3 amounts to 10 amino acids. The CDR3 region is CASRPLKQYL.

V gene TRBV2 combines with J gene TRBJ1-2; a weak D match, TRBD1 (5 bases). Trimming pared 4 bases from V and 8 bases from J, leaving 8 bases between. The CDR3 has 11 amino acids. Looked up from germline, CDR1 is SNHLY and CDR2 is FYNNEI. The CDR3 spells CASSAGYGYTF. The DNA for the CDR3 is TGTGCCAGCAGTGCAGGGTACGGCTACACCTTC. The full variable domain, rest sourced from reference TRBV2 and TRBJ1-2, is EPEVTQTPSHQVTQMGQEVILRCVPISNHLYFYWYRQILGQKVEFLVSFYNNEISEKSEIFDDQFSVERPDGSNFTLKIRSTKLEDSAMYFCASSAGYGYTFGSGTRLTVV.